The next 22 T cell receptor beta chains were all read from a single sample in a study of shared clonotypes between healthy human individuals. Data came from immunoSEQ multiplex PCR; TCRdb stores just in-frame clones and leaves some out. The table shows about 960,000 clones, with roughly 72% occurring only once. Sequenced material: memory CD4+ T cells sorted from blood. Described subset: CD45RA-negative fraction. These receptors were obtained from a man younger than 30 in good health.

This sequence joins TRBV5-6 and TRBJ1-4; D uncertain. CDR3 size: 15 residues. Deletions cut 2 bases from V and 3 bases from J, with 11 bases between. Germline loops: CDR1 SGHDT, CDR2 YYEEEE. The CDR3 bases are TGTGCCAGCAGCTTCACTGGCACCCCTAATGAAAAACTGTTTTTT. Encoded protein: CASSFTGTPNEKLFF.

The CDR3 loop reads CASSPDRKGTGNTIYF. The CDR3 DNA follows: TGTGCCAGCAGCCCGGACAGAAAGGGGACTGGAAACACCATATATTTT. J is TRBJ1-3 and V is TRBV11-1; a possible D gene is TRBD1 (6 bases). The CDR3 spans 16 residues. Trimming cost V 5 bases and J 2 bases, with 16 bases left between them. Germline loops: CDR1 SGHAT, CDR2 FQDESV (reference sequence).

With regard to this clone: A read error may account for a junction end that differs from germline. The V call is TRBV7-7, the J call TRBJ2-2, with 10 positions matching TRBD1. The CDR3 totals 14 residues. Germline values: CDR1 SSHAT, CDR2 FNYEAQ (reference sequence). For the CDR3, the DNA is TGTGCTAGCAGGAAGGACAGGGGGTCCGGGGAGCTGTTTTTT. Protein product: CASRKDRGSGELFF.

The chain carries TRBV4-2 and TRBJ2-7, with D possibly matching TRBD2 (7 bases). V was trimmed by 0 bases and J by 3 bases, leaving 12 bases between them. Germline CDR1 is LGHNA and CDR2 is YNFKEQ. The CDR3 is 15 residues long. This CDR3 is CASSQDGGGGYEQYF. The CDR3 region has the DNA TGTGCCAGCAGCCAAGATGGAGGGGGGGGCTACGAGCAGTACTTC.

This chain joins TRBV18 and TRBJ1-3; a possible D gene is TRBD1 (5 bases). The germline V gene has CDR1 KGHSH and CDR2 LQKENI. V was clipped by 0 bases and J by 0 bases, with 9 bases between them. The CDR3 is made up of 16 amino acids. The CDR3 coding sequence is TGTGCCAGCTCACCACCGAAGGGGAGCTCTGGAAACACCATATATTTT. The encoded protein is CASSPPKGSSGNTIYF. Complete variable domain (other parts from reference TRBV18 and TRBJ1-3): NAGVMQNPRHLVRRRGQEARLRCSPMKGHSHVYWYRQLPEEGLKFMVYLQKENIIDESGMPKERFSAEFPKEGPSILRIQQVVRGDSAAYFCASSPPKGSSGNTIYFGEGSWLTVV.

The chain joins TRBV2 to TRBJ2-7; 9 nucleotides agree with TRBD1. The CDR3 length is 14 residues. The V segment lost 3 bases and the J segment 9 bases; nucleotides outside the gene matches: 9. The germline CDR1 and CDR2 sequences are SNHLY and FYNNEI. Here the CDR3 reads CASSDWDRATPQYF. In nucleotides, the CDR3 is TGTGCCAGCAGTGACTGGGACAGGGCTACGCCGCAGTACTTC.

This rearrangement joins TRBV29-1 to TRBJ2-4; D possibly corresponds to TRBD1 (6 bases). The V and J ends lost 6 bases and 6 bases respectively, with 21 bases between them. This CDR3 contains 15 residues. Germline loops: CDR1 SQVTM, CDR2 ANQGSEA. In DNA, the CDR3 is TGCAGCGTCCTTACTGCCCGGACAGCCCTAAACATTCAGTACTTC. Its translation: CSVLTARTALNIQYF.

This clone came up many times. V and J are TRBV30 and TRBJ1-1; D remains ambiguous. V gave up 4 bases and J gave up 1 base, with 7 bases separating them. Germline V gene lookup returns CDR1 GTSNPN and CDR2 SVGIG (reference sequence). The CDR3 totals 12 residues. The CDR3 bases are TGTGCCTGGACGGAACAGAACACTGAAGCTTTCTTT. This codes for CAWTEQNTEAFF. The whole variable domain, remainder taken from reference TRBV30 and TRBJ1-1, is SQTIHQWPATLVQPVGSPLSLECTVEGTSNPNLYWYRQAAGRGLQLLFYSVGIGQISSEVPQNLSASRPQDRQFILSSKKLLLSDSGFYLCAWTEQNTEAFFGQGTRLTVV.

V usage is TRBV5-1 and J usage is TRBJ2-7, with D perhaps TRBD1 or TRBD2 (5 bases each). Germline CDR1 reads SGHRS; CDR2 reads YFSETQ. V dropped 5 bases and J dropped 2 bases, with 17 bases sitting between them. This CDR3 region has 15 residues. In DNA form, the CDR3 reads TGCGCCAGCAGGCATGCTGGGACGGAACCCTACGAGCAGTACTTC. The encoded protein is CASRHAGTEPYEQYF. The variable domain in full, completed from reference TRBV5-1 and TRBJ2-7, reads KAGVTQTPRYLIKTRGQQVTLSCSPISGHRSVSWYQQTPGQGLQFLFEYFSETQRNKGNFPGRFSGRQFSNSRSEMNVSTLELGDSALYLCASRHAGTEPYEQYFGPGTRLTVT.

The chain recombines TRBV11-1 with TRBJ2-5; no clear D gene. Trimming pared 0 bases from V and 14 bases from J, leaving 16 bases between. The CDR3 length is 13 residues. In germline, CDR1 is SGHAT, CDR2 FQDESV (reference sequence). The CDR3 loop is CASSLATGHGAYF. The CDR3 DNA reads as TGTGCCAGCAGCTTAGCAACTGGCCACGGCGCTTACTTC.

This clone appeared a single time. The rearrangement links TRBV21-1 to TRBJ2-3; the table's D gene call, TRBD2, was not cross checked with the DNA. TRBV21-1 is noted as a pseudogene. The CDR3 length is 15 residues. The CDR3 region is CASIGLAGRTDTQYF. Here the CDR3 DNA reads TGTGCCAGCATCGGGCTAGCGGGACGCACAGATACGCAGTATTTT.

V gene TRBV5-1 combines with J gene TRBJ2-7; 11 nucleotides agree with TRBD2. Germline V gene sequence: CDR1 SGHRS, CDR2 YFSETQ. This CDR3 has 14 residues. The trim removed 4 bases at V and 3 bases at J, leaving 3 bases unmatched. CDR3 nucleotides: TGCGCCAGCAGCCCGGGACTAGCGGACTACGAGCAGTACTTC. It yields the protein CASSPGLADYEQYF.

The chain recombines TRBV6-6 with TRBJ2-7, with 11 bases lining up with TRBD2. The CDR3 runs to 15 residues. Germline V gene data show CDR1 as MNHNY and CDR2 as SVGAGI (reference sequence). Trimming cost V 6 bases and J 0 bases; bases outside gene matches: 4. CDR3 sequence: CASRPGLADSYEQYF. The CDR3 DNA follows: TGTGCCAGCAGACCGGGACTAGCGGACTCCTACGAGCAGTACTTC.

CDR3 residues: CASRPNFGQVLLLNTEAFF. Here the CDR3 DNA reads TGTGCCAGCAGACCCAATTTCGGACAGGTTCTTCTCCTGAACACTGAAGCTTTCTTT. The chain links TRBV27 to TRBJ1-1, with 7 bases identical to TRBD1. CDR1 is MNHEY, CDR2 SMNVEV, per germline (reference sequence). J was trimmed by 0 bases and V by 6 bases; bases with no gene match: 19. The CDR3 length is 19 residues.

This clone occurred a few times. The V and J genes are TRBV9 and TRBJ1-4, with D unresolved. The germline CDR1 and CDR2 sequences are SGDLS and YYNGEE. V shed 0 bases and J shed 0 bases, with 6 bases lying between them. This CDR3 is 15 amino acids long. CDR3 protein: CASSVDPSTNEKLFF. The CDR3 nucleotides are TGTGCCAGCAGCGTAGACCCATCAACTAATGAAAAACTGTTTTTT. The whole variable domain, filled in from reference TRBV9 and TRBJ1-4, reads DSGVTQTPKHLITATGQRVTLRCSPRSGDLSVYWYQQSLDQGLQFLIQYYNGEERAKGNILERFSAQQFPDLHSELNLSSLELGDSALYFCASSVDPSTNEKLFFGSGTQLSVL.

The rearrangement uses TRBV7-3 and TRBJ1-1; possibly TRBD1 for D (5 bases). The CDR3 totals 14 residues. Germline CDR1 reads SGHTA; CDR2 reads FQGTGA. Trimming removed 0 bases at V and 3 bases at J, with 8 bases between. In DNA, the CDR3 is TGTGCCAGCAGCTTAACGGGGCCCGACACTGAAGCTTTCTTT. Translating gives CASSLTGPDTEAFF. Full variable domain (outside the CDR3, taken from reference TRBV7-3 and TRBJ1-1): GAGVSQTPSNKVTEKGKYVELRCDPISGHTALYWYRQSLGQGPEFLIYFQGTGAADDSGLPNDRFFAVRPEGSVSTLKIQRTERGDSAVYLCASSLTGPDTEAFFGQGTRLTVV.

This chain links TRBV2 with TRBJ2-6; D may correspond to TRBD1 or TRBD2 (5 bases each). Trimming removed 8 bases at V and 4 bases at J, with 12 bases between. CDR1 and CDR2 (germline): SNHLY, FYNNEI. The CDR3 covers 14 residues. CDR3 protein: CASQEGTGANVLTF. The CDR3 nucleotides read TGTGCCAGCCAAGAGGGGACCGGGGCCAACGTCCTGACTTTC.

The chain links TRBV6-1 to TRBJ2-7, with TRBD2 matching over 10 bases. The CDR3 runs 15 residues. V shed 9 bases and J 3 bases; nucleotides not matched to a gene: 11. Germline V gene data show CDR1 as MNHNS and CDR2 as SASEGT. CDR3 residues: CASPRTSGVFYEQYF. Here the CDR3 DNA reads TGTGCCAGTCCCCGGACTAGCGGAGTTTTCTACGAGCAGTACTTC.

The chain recombines TRBV10-3 with TRBJ1-5, with 9 bases lining up with TRBD1. Trimming cost V 6 bases and J 7 bases; bases outside gene matches: 7. Germline CDR1 is ENHRY and CDR2 is SYGVKD. This CDR3 contains 14 residues. As DNA, the CDR3 is TGTGCCATCAGCGGGACAGGGATCGGGCAGCCCCAGCATTTT. As protein: CAISGTGIGQPQHF.

The chain uses TRBV7-2 and TRBJ2-7, with unresolved D. V lost 5 bases to trimming and J lost 2 bases, with 10 bases between them. The CDR3 runs to 13 residues. The germline V gene encodes CDR1 SGHTA and CDR2 FQGNSA. The CDR3 nucleotides read TGTGCCAGCAGCCCCCATGAGCCCTACGAGCAGTACTTC. This encodes CASSPHEPYEQYF.

The CDR3 region has the DNA TGTGCTAGTGCTTGGGGCTGGGGAGTCGGCGGGGAGCTGTTTTTT. Amino acids: CASAWGWGVGGELFF. The J gene is TRBJ2-2, the V gene TRBV12-5, with D perhaps given as TRBD1 or TRBD2 (5 bases each). CDR3 length: 15 amino acids. The germline V gene encodes CDR1 LGHNT and CDR2 FRNRAP. Trimming removed 7 bases at V and 7 bases at J, with 19 bases between.

This clone turned up a few times. The same CDR3 is also encoded by other DNA sequences in this sample. The chain couples TRBV7-2 to TRBJ2-5; D not certain. The germline CDR1 and CDR2 sequences are SGHTA and FQGNSA. The CDR3 sequence is 11 residues long. V lost 3 bases, J lost 2 bases, and 1 base lay in between. Written as DNA, the CDR3 is TGTGCCAGCAGCTTGCAAGAGACCCAGTACTTC. It is translated as CASSLQETQYF.